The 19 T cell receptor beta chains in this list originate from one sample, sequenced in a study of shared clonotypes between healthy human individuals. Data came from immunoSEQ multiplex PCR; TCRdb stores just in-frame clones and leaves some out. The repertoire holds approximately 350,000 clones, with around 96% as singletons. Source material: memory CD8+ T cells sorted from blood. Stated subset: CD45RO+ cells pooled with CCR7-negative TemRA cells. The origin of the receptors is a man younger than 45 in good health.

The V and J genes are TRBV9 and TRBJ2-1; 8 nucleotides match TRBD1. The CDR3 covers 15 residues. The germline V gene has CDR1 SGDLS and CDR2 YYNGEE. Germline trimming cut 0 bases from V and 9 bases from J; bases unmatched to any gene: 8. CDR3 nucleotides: TGTGCCAGCAGCGTAGCCCTGACAGGGGCGGGTGAGCAGTTCTTC. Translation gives CASSVALTGAGEQFF.

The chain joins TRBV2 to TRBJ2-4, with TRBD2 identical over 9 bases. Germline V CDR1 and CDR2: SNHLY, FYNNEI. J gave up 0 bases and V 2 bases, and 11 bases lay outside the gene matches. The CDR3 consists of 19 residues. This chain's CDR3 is CASSERVLAGLLAKNIQYF. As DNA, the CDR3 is TGTGCCAGCAGTGAACGTGTGCTAGCGGGACTCTTAGCCAAAAACATTCAGTACTTC. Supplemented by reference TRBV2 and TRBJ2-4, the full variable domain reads EPEVTQTPSHQVTQMGQEVILRCVPISNHLYFYWYRQILGQKVEFLVSFYNNEISEKSEIFDDQFSVERPDGSNFTLKIRSTKLEDSAMYFCASSERVLAGLLAKNIQYFGAGTRLSVL.

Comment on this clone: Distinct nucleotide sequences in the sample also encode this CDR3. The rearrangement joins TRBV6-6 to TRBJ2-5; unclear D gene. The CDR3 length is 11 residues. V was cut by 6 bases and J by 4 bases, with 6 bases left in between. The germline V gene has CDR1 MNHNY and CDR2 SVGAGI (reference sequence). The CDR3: CASSYGETQYF. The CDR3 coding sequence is TGTGCCAGCAGCTACGGAGAGACCCAGTACTTC.

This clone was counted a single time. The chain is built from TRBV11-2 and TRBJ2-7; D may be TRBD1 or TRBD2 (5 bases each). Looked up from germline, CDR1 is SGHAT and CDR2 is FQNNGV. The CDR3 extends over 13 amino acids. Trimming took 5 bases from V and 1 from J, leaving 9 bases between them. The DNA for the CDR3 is TGTGCCAGCAGCCGGGACCCATCCTACGAGCAGTACTTC. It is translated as CASSRDPSYEQYF.

CDR3 bases: TGCGCCAGCAGCTACACGCCTAACTCCTACGAGCAGTACTTC. Translated: CASSYTPNSYEQYF. The J gene is TRBJ2-7, the V gene TRBV5-1, with D unresolved. The CDR3 consists of 14 residues. V lost 3 bases, J lost 0 bases, and 10 bases lay in between. Germline V lookup: CDR1 SGHRS, CDR2 YFSETQ.

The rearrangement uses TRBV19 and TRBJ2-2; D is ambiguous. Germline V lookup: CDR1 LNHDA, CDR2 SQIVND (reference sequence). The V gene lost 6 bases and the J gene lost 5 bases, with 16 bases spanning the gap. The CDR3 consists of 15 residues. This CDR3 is CASSPAGRRTGELFF. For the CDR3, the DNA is TGTGCCAGTAGCCCCGCAGGACGTAGAACCGGGGAGCTGTTTTTT.

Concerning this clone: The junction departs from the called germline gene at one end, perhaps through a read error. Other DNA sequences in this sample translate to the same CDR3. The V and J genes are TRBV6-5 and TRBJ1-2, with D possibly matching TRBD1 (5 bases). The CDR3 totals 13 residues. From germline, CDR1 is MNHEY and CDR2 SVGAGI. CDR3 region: CASSPTANYGYTF. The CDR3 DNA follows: TGCGCCAGCAGCCCGACAGCTAACTATGGCTACACCTTC.

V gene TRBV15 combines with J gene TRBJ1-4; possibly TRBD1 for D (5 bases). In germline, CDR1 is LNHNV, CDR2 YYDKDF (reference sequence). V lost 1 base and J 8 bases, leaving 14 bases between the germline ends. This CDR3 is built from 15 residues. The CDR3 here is CATSRVYRSGEKLFF. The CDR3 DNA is TGTGCCACCAGCAGAGTTTACAGGTCTGGGGAAAAACTGTTTTTT.

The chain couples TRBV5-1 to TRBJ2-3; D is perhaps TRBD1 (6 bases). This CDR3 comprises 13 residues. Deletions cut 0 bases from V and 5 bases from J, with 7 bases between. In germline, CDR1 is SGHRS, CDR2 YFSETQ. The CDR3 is CASSLVGGDTQYF. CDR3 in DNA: TGCGCCAGCAGCTTGGTAGGGGGAGATACGCAGTATTTT.

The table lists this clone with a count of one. The CDR3 region is CASSQWGSRYEQYF. DNA for the CDR3: TGTGCCAGCAGCCAGTGGGGGAGCAGGTACGAGCAGTACTTC. The chain couples TRBV7-2 to TRBJ2-7, with D perhaps matching TRBD1 or TRBD2 (5 bases each). Trimming shortened V by 5 bases and J by 4 bases, and 15 bases separated the two germline ends. This CDR3 contains 14 residues. Germline-derived CDR1 and CDR2 are SGHTA and FQGNSA.

This CDR3 reads CASSFRLAGGETQYF. CDR3 DNA sequence: TGTGCCAGCAGTTTTAGGCTAGCGGGAGGAGAGACCCAGTACTTC. The chain combines TRBV27 with TRBJ2-5; 11 nucleotides align to TRBD2. The germline CDR1 and CDR2 sequences are MNHEY and SMNVEV (reference sequence). CDR3 length: 15 residues. Germline trimming cut 3 bases from V and 4 bases from J; bases unmatched to any gene: 4.

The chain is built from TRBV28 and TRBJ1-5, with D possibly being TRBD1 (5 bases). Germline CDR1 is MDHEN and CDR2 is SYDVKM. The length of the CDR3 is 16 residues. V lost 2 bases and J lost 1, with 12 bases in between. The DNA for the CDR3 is TGTGCCAGCAGTTTACGGGGGTACTACAGCAATCAGCCCCAGCATTTT. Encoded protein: CASSLRGYYSNQPQHF.

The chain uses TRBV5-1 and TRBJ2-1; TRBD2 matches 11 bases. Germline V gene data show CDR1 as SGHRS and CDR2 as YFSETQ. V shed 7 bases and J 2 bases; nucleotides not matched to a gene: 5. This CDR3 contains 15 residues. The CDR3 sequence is CASFGTSGTYNEQFF. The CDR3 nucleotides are TGCGCCAGCTTTGGGACTAGCGGAACCTACAATGAGCAGTTCTTC.

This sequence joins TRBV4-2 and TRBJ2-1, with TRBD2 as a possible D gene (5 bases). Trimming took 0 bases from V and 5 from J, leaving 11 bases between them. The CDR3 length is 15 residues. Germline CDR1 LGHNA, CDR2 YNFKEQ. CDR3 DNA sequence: TGTGCCAGCAGCCAAGATAAGCGGATGGACAATGAGCAGTTCTTC. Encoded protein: CASSQDKRMDNEQFF.

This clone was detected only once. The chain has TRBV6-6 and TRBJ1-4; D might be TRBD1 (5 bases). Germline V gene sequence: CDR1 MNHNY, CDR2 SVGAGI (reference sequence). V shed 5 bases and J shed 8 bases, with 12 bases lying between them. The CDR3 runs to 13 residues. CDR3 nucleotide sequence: TGTGCCAGCAGTACAGGATGGAACGAAAAACTGTTTTTT. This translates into CASSTGWNEKLFF.

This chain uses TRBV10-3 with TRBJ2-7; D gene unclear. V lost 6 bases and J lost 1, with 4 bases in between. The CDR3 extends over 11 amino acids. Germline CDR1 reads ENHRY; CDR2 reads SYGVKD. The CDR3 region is CAIRSSYEQYF. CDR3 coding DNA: TGTGCCATCAGATCTTCCTACGAGCAGTACTTC.

The CDR3 loop reads CASRAGLAVSYNEQFF. The CDR3 bases are TGTGCCAGCAGAGCGGGACTAGCGGTGTCCTACAATGAGCAGTTCTTC. The chain combines TRBV5-4 with TRBJ2-1; 11 bases align to TRBD2. The CDR3 runs 16 residues. Losses at the gene ends were 5 bases for V and 1 base for J; bases not matched to a gene: 5. Germline CDR1 and CDR2: SGHNT and YYREEE (reference sequence).

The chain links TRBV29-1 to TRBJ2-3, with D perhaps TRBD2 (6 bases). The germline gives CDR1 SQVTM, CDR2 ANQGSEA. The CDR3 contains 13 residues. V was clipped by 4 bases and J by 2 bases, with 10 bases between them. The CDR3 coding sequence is TGCAGCGTTGGTGGAGGGGCCACAGATACGCAGTATTTT. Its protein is CSVGGGATDTQYF.

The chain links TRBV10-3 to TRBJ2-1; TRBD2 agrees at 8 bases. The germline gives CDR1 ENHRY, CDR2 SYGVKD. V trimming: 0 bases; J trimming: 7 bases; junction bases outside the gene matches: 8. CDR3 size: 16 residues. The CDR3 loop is CAISESGSGRRNEQFF. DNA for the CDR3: TGTGCCATCAGTGAGTCTGGGAGCGGGAGAAGAAATGAGCAGTTCTTC.